A selection of T cell receptor beta chains follows, all from one sample in a study of regulatory T cells in long-lasting Graves disease. Via MiXCR, TCRdb re-called the multiplex PCR reads, giving one row per CDR3 protein. The sample lists about 440,000 distinct CDR3 sequences, approximately 16% occurring once. This sample was shared with a second study, whose subject was T cells in Graves' hyperthyroidism and ophthalmopathy.

The sequences come from peripheral blood mononuclear cells (PBMCs), collected at new diagnosis, from a patient treated with antithyroid drugs. Every receptor here comes from a woman aged 18-29 years with Graves disease. Each CDR3 is given with its conserved first and last residue. The D gene is left open where the match is weak. Rows give clone size only sometimes, using once, few, many, or a class for an expanded clone.

j_call clone_size d_call v_call cdr3_nt cdr3_aa
TRBJ2-7 NA TRBD2 TRBV7-2 TGTGCCAGCAGCCCCGATTCCACTAGCGCCTACGAGCAGTACTTC CASSPDSTSAYEQYF
TRBJ2-5 many NA TRBV7-2 TGTGCCAGCAGCCCACGTCCGTTGGTAGAGACCCAGTACTTC CASSPRPLVETQYF
TRBJ1-1 many NA TRBV27 TGTGCCAGCAGTCAAACAATAATATCGGGGTGGGGCACTGAAGCTTTCTTT CASSQTIISGWGTEAFF
TRBJ2-7 many NA TRBV28 TGTGCCAGCAGTCAAATTTCGGACAGTTCCGAGCAGTACTTC CASSQISDSSEQYF
TRBJ2-2 NA TRBD2 TRBV6-1 TGTGCCAGCACCCGAGGACTAGCAGGGACCGGGGAGCTGTTTTTT CASTRGLAGTGELFF
TRBJ1-1 many NA TRBV3-1 TGTGCCAGCAGCCAACTGAGTTTGGGGAGTACTGAAGCTTTCTTT CASSQLSLGSTEAFF
TRBJ2-3 many NA TRBV7-9 TGTGCCAGCAGCTTGGGTGCGACAAGCACAGATACGCAGTATTTT CASSLGATSTDTQYF
TRBJ2-3 many NA TRBV18 TGTGCCAGCTCACCACTGACGGGTGCAGATACGCAGTATTTT CASSPLTGADTQYF
TRBJ1-1 many NA TRBV2 TGTGCCAGCAGGAAGAATCAAGTGAACACTGAAGCTTTCTTT CASRKNQVNTEAFF
TRBJ2-1 many NA TRBV30 TGTGCCGGCCAAACTTCTGGCAGATACAATGAGCAGTTCTTC CAGQTSGRYNEQFF
TRBJ2-3 many TRBD1 TRBV28 TGTGCCAGCAGGGGGACAGGTCCAGATACGCAGTATTTT CASRGTGPDTQYF
TRBJ2-2 few NA TRBV9 TGTGCCAGCAGCTCCACATTTCCCGGGGAGCTGTTTTTT CASSSTFPGELFF
TRBJ1-1 NA NA TRBV12-3/TRBV12-4 TGTGCCAGCAGCCAAAAGGGGGTATCAGAAGCTTTCTTT CASSQKGVSEAFF
TRBJ1-5 NA TRBD1 TRBV7-2 TGTGCCAGCAGCTTAGACCAGGGGGCTTCCAATCAGCCCCAGCATTTT CASSLDQGASNQPQHF
TRBJ2-7 NA NA TRBV28 TGTGCCAGCAGTAACTACTTCTCCTACGAGCAGTACTTC CASSNYFSYEQYF
TRBJ2-3 few TRBD1 TRBV10-1 TGCGCCAGTGGGGACAGGTACACAGATACGCAGTATTTT CASGDRYTDTQYF